This passage covers 24 T cell receptor beta chains from one sample sequenced in a study of chemoradiotherapy in HPV16-positive cancers. Sequencing used immunoSEQ multiplex PCR; TCRdb keeps in-frame clones, though not all of them. Of over 10,000 clones in the sample, over 75% were seen once. The sequenced sample was blood, obtained from a patient who underwent chemoradiotherapy. The receptors were gathered from a human donor with HPV-associated anogenital cancer.

The chain recombines TRBV7-6 with TRBJ2-3; D might be TRBD1 (5 bases). The germline gives CDR1 SGHVS, CDR2 FNYEAQ. Trimming removed 6 bases at V and 2 bases at J, with 15 bases between. The CDR3 totals 15 residues. The CDR3 coding sequence is TGTGCCAGCAGTCCGGGTCGGACACCCACAGATACGCAGTATTTT. Translation gives CASSPGRTPTDTQYF. Looking up the rest from reference TRBV7-6 and TRBJ2-3 gives the full variable domain: GAGVSQSPRYKVTKRGQDVALRCDPISGHVSLYWYRQALGQGPEFLTYFNYEAQQDKSGLPNDRFSAERPEGSISTLTIQRTEQRDSAMYRCASSPGRTPTDTQYFGPGTRLTVL.

This clone was observed once. The chain has TRBV4-1 and TRBJ1-1; 8 bases are shared with TRBD1. The junction had 17 bases not matched to a gene; V was cut back by 4 bases and J by 4 bases. The CDR3 contains 18 residues. Germline V gene sequence: CDR1 MGHRA, CDR2 YSYEKL. The CDR3 DNA is TGCGCCAGCAGCCCTTATAATTTTCAGGGGGCGCAGGTCACTGAAGCTTTCTTT. Residues: CASSPYNFQGAQVTEAFF.

The V and J genes are TRBV30 and TRBJ1-6; maybe TRBD1 (5 bases). This CDR3 comprises 13 residues. Germline V gives CDR1 GTSNPN, CDR2 SVGIG (reference sequence). The V gene lost 4 bases and the J gene lost 10 bases, with 14 bases spanning the gap. The CDR3 DNA sequence: TGTGCCTGGAACGAGGGCAGGGAATCACCCCTCCACTTT. It yields the protein CAWNEGRESPLHF.

CDR3: CASSSLADYGDEQFF. The CDR3 coding sequence is TGCGCCAGCAGCTCGCTAGCGGATTACGGCGATGAGCAGTTCTTC. This rearrangement joins TRBV5-1 to TRBJ2-1, with 7 bases identical to TRBD2. J gave up 8 bases and V 3 bases, and 11 bases lay outside the gene matches. Germline assignment: CDR1 SGHRS and CDR2 YFSETQ. The CDR3 length is 15 residues.

The chain links TRBV5-1 to TRBJ2-3; tentatively, D is TRBD1 (6 bases). Germline V lookup: CDR1 SGHRS, CDR2 YFSETQ. The V end was cut by 4 bases, the J end by 3 bases, with 9 bases between. The CDR3 runs 13 residues. CDR3 DNA: TGCGCCAGCAGCGTAACAGGGACAGATACGCAGTATTTT. Translation gives CASSVTGTDTQYF.

This clone was found once. This CDR3 is CASSLTGGGDYGYTF. The DNA for the CDR3 is TGTGCCAGCAGTTTAACAGGAGGAGGGGACTATGGCTACACCTTC. This rearrangement joins TRBV27 to TRBJ1-2; TRBD1 is a possible D gene (5 bases). Trimming removed 2 bases at V and 3 bases at J, with 13 bases between. Germline V gene sequence: CDR1 MNHEY, CDR2 SMNVEV (reference sequence). CDR3 length: 15 amino acids.

This clone was observed once. The rearrangement joins TRBV19 to TRBJ2-3, with 11 bases that match TRBD2. There are 16 residues in the CDR3. Germline assignment: CDR1 LNHDA and CDR2 SQIVND (reference sequence). V shed 3 bases, J shed 5 bases, and the junction held 7 bases outside the gene matches. CDR3 sequence: CASSMGSGGVGDTQYF. The CDR3, as DNA: TGTGCCAGTAGTATGGGTAGCGGGGGGGTGGGAGATACGCAGTATTTT.

The genes are TRBV6-1 and TRBJ2-1; 7 bases agree with TRBD1. The CDR3 sequence is 15 residues long. Germline CDR1 MNHNS, CDR2 SASEGT. The V gene end was trimmed by 3 bases and the J gene end by 3 bases; junction bases not matched to a gene: 5. The DNA for the CDR3 is TGTGCCAGCAGTGACGACAGGGTCCTCTACAATGAGCAGTTCTTC. It translates to CASSDDRVLYNEQFF.

V is TRBV23-1 and J is TRBJ2-7, with D uncertain. TRBV23-1 is an open reading frame, and its role is uncertain. The V and J ends lost 5 bases and 4 bases respectively, with 27 bases between them. The CDR3 sequence is 18 residues long. The CDR3 sequence is CASSFFGDPGRVGYEQYF. For the CDR3, the DNA is TGCGCCAGCAGTTTCTTCGGAGACCCGGGTAGGGTAGGTTACGAGCAGTACTTC.

This chain links TRBV6-1 with TRBJ1-1; 9 nucleotides line up with TRBD1. Germline assignment: CDR1 MNHNS and CDR2 SASEGT. This CDR3 has 14 residues. Losses at the gene ends were 10 bases for V and 6 bases for J; bases not matched to a gene: 12. The CDR3 sequence is CATRQGDYIAEAFF. The CDR3 bases are TGTGCCACCCGACAGGGGGATTATATTGCTGAAGCTTTCTTT.

This CDR3 is CASSSHQATNTEAFF. Here the CDR3 DNA reads TGTGCCAGCAGCTCTCATCAGGCGACGAACACTGAAGCTTTCTTT. The gene calls are TRBV7-8 and TRBJ1-1; D uncertain. Germline lookup yields CDR1 SGHVS and CDR2 FQNEAQ. Trimming left V 4 bases short and J 1 base short, with 13 bases between. The CDR3 length is 15 residues. The variable domain in full, completed from reference TRBV7-8 and TRBJ1-1, reads GAGVSQSPRYKVAKRGQDVALRCDPISGHVSLFWYQQALGQGPEFLTYFQNEAQLDKSGLPSDRFFAERPEGSVSTLKIQRTQQEDSAVYLCASSSHQATNTEAFFGQGTRLTVV.

J is TRBJ1-1 and V is TRBV5-1, with 7 bases matching TRBD1. CDR1 and CDR2 (germline): SGHRS, YFSETQ. This CDR3 is built from 14 residues. V lost 4 bases and J lost 3; bases outside the gene matches: 6. CDR3 nucleotide sequence: TGCGCCAGCAGCCGTGCCGGACAGGACACTGAAGCTTTCTTT. Translating it yields CASSRAGQDTEAFF. The whole variable domain, filled in from reference TRBV5-1 and TRBJ1-1, reads KAGVTQTPRYLIKTRGQQVTLSCSPISGHRSVSWYQQTPGQGLQFLFEYFSETQRNKGNFPGRFSGRQFSNSRSEMNVSTLELGDSALYLCASSRAGQDTEAFFGQGTRLTVV.

The V call is TRBV7-5, the J call TRBJ1-1. TRBV7-5 corresponds to a pseudogene. The CDR3 runs 14 residues. The CDR3: CVRRFGRAGAEAFF. The CDR3 nucleotides read TGTGTCAGAAGGTTTGGGCGAGCGGGGGCTGAAGCTTTCTTT.

This clone has a handful of counts. The CDR3 region has the DNA TGTGCCAGCAGCTTAATGGGTAGAGATGAAAAACTGTTTTTT. Translating gives CASSLMGRDEKLFF. J is TRBJ1-4 and V is TRBV7-9; D call uncertain. V shed 2 bases and J shed 6 bases, with 10 bases lying between them. The CDR3 sequence is 14 residues long. The germline V gene has CDR1 SEHNR and CDR2 FQNEAQ (reference sequence).

J is TRBJ2-3 and V is TRBV27; TRBD2 agrees at 8 bases. Germline CDR1 is MNHEY and CDR2 is SMNVEV (reference sequence). The CDR3 has 16 residues. V was pared by 0 bases and J by 1 base, with 3 bases of the junction left unmatched. CDR3: CASSLSPGGGTDTQYF. The DNA of the CDR3 is TGTGCCAGCAGTTTATCTCCGGGGGGGGGCACAGATACGCAGTATTTT.

The rearrangement uses TRBV6-6 and TRBJ1-1, with no clear D. V was trimmed by 6 bases and J by 1 base, leaving 12 bases between them. The CDR3 extends over 14 amino acids. Per the germline V gene, CDR1 is MNHNY and CDR2 is SVGAGI (reference sequence). For the CDR3, the DNA is TGTGCCAGCAGCACCAAGAGGTCGAACACTGAAGCTTTCTTT. This encodes CASSTKRSNTEAFF.

There are a few counts of this clone. This chain uses TRBV12-2 with TRBJ1-3; the DNA was not used to check the table's D call, TRBD1. TRBV12-2 is shown as a pseudogene. The CDR3 is 19 residues long. In DNA, the CDR3 is TGTGCAAGTCGCTTAGCGAGGGGGCAGGGAGCGTCGGTTGGAAACACCATATATTTT. It codes for CASRLARGQGASVGNTIYF.

V and J are TRBV5-1 and TRBJ2-5; TRBD1 might be the D (6 bases). The CDR3 is made up of 14 amino acids. Germline V gene sequence: CDR1 SGHRS, CDR2 YFSETQ. V was cut by 4 bases and J by 5 bases, with 15 bases left in between. CDR3 bases: TGCGCCAGCAGCATTAACACAGGGCCCGAGACCCAGTACTTC. It yields the protein CASSINTGPETQYF.

The V and J genes are TRBV29-1 and TRBJ1-1; D unclear. From germline, CDR1 is SQVTM and CDR2 ANQGSEA. The germline V and J ends were trimmed by 3 bases and 1 base, with 9 bases remaining between them. This CDR3 is built from 13 residues. DNA of the CDR3: TGCAGCGTTGAGACGGACTGGAACACTGAAGCTTTCTTT. It translates to CSVETDWNTEAFF.

The V call is TRBV18, the J call TRBJ1-2, with TRBD1 matching 9 bases. Trimming at V came to 4 bases and at J to 3 bases, leaving 6 bases not matched to a gene. Germline V gene lookup returns CDR1 KGHSH and CDR2 LQKENI. CDR3 length equals 15 residues. The CDR3 DNA reads as TGTGCCAGCTCACTTTGGGACAGGGAATACTATGGCTACACCTTC. It codes for CASSLWDREYYGYTF.

This rearrangement joins TRBV5-3 to TRBJ1-1; perhaps TRBD1 as D (6 bases). TRBV5-3 is known as an ORF, though its function is uncertain. Trimming took off 0 bases at V and 5 bases at J, with 20 bases between the two ends. The CDR3 is 17 residues long. As DNA, the CDR3 is TGTGCCAGAAGCTTGGTGAGGGGGATGGTTAGGAGGACTGAAGCTTTCTTT. Residues: CARSLVRGMVRRTEAFF.

The V gene is TRBV25-1, the J gene TRBJ1-2; D is ambiguous. Trimming removed 6 bases from V and 1 base from J, with 9 bases in between. Germline V gene sequence: CDR1 MGHDK, CDR2 SYGVNS. The CDR3 contains 13 residues. The chain's CDR3 is CASSYGVNYGYTF. The CDR3 coding sequence is TGTGCCAGCAGCTATGGGGTTAACTATGGCTACACCTTC.

This clone appeared once. The chain joins TRBV5-4 to TRBJ2-1; tentative D call: TRBD1 (6 bases). Per the germline V gene, CDR1 is SGHNT and CDR2 is YYREEE (reference sequence). Trimming stripped 2 bases from V and 2 bases from J, with 17 bases between. CDR3 length: 17 residues. The CDR3 protein is CASSLGQPGQTYNEQFF. The DNA for the CDR3 is TGTGCCAGCAGCTTAGGTCAACCCGGACAGACCTACAATGAGCAGTTCTTC.

Only one count was recorded for this clone. This sequence joins TRBV7-9 and TRBJ2-3; D possibly corresponds to TRBD2 (6 bases). Germline V CDR1 and CDR2: SEHNR, FQNEAQ (reference sequence). V was clipped by 3 bases and J by 3 bases, with 13 bases between them. The length of the CDR3 is 15 residues. This CDR3 reads CASSFGEVVTDTQYF. CDR3 sequence (DNA): TGTGCCAGCAGCTTTGGGGAGGTGGTGACAGATACGCAGTATTTT.